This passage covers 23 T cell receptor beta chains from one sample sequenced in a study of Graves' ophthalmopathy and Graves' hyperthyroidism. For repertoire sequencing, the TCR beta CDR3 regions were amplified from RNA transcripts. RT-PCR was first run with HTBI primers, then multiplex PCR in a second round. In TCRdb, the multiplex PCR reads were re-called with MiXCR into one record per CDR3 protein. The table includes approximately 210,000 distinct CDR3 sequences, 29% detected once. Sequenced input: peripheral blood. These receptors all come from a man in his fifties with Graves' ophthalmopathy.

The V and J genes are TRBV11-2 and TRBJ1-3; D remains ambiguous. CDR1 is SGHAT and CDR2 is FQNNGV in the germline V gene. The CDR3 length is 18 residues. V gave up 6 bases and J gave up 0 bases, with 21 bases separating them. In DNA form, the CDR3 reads TGTGCCAGCAGTCAATCGTTCGGGCTTCCAGTCTCTGGAAACACCATATATTTT. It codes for CASSQSFGLPVSGNTIYF.

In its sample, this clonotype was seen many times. CDR3 DNA sequence: TGTGCCAGCAGCTTAGGGGTAGGGAACACTGAAGCTTTCTTT. It translates to CASSLGVGNTEAFF. The chain uses TRBV7-2 and TRBJ1-1; D not resolved. The CDR3 is 14 amino acids. The V and J ends lost 1 base and 1 base respectively, with 7 bases between them. From germline, CDR1 is SGHTA and CDR2 FQGNSA.

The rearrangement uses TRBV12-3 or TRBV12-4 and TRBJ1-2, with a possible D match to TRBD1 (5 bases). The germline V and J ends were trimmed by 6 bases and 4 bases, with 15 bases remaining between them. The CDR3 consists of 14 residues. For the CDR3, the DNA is TGTGCCAGCAGCCCTGAGGGGATGAGCTATGGCTACACCTTC. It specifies CASSPEGMSYGYTF.

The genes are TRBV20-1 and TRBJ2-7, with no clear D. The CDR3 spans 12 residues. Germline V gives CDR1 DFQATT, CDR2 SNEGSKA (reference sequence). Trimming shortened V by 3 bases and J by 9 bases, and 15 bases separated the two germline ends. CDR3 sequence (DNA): TGCAGTGCTAGGCCCCCGGTCGGTGGGCAGTACTTC. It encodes CSARPPVGGQYF.

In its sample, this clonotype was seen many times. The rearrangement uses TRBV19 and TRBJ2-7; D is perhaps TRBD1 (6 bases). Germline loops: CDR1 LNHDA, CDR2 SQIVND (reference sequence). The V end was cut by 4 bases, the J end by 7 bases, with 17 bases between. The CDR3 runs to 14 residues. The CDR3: CASSTGTLVDEQYF. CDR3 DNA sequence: TGTGCCAGTAGTACCGGGACACTAGTTGATGAGCAGTACTTC.

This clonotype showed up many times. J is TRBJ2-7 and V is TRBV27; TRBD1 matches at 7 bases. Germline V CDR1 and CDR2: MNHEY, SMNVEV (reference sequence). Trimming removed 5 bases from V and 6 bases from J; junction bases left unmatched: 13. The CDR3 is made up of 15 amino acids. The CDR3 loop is CASSPPDRAEVEQYF. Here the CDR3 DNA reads TGTGCCAGCAGTCCCCCCGACAGGGCTGAGGTCGAGCAGTACTTC.

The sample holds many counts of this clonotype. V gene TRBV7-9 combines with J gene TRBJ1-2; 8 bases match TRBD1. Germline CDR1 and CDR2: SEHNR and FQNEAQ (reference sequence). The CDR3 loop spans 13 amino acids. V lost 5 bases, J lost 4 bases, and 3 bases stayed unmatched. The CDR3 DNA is TGTGCCAGCAGCCCGGGACAGGCCTATGGCTACACCTTC. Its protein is CASSPGQAYGYTF. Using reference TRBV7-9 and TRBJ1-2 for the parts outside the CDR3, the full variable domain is DTGVSQNPRHKITKRGQNVTFRCDPISEHNRLYWYRQTLGQGPEFLTYFQNEAQLEKSRLLSDRFSAERPKGSFSTLEIQRTEQGDSAMYLCASSPGQAYGYTFGSGTRLTVV.

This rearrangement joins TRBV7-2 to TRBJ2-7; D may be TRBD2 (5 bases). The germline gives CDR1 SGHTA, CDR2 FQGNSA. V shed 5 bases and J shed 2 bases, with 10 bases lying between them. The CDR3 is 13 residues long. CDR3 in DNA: TGTGCCAGCAGCCCTCGGACTCCCTACGAGCAGTACTTC. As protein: CASSPRTPYEQYF.

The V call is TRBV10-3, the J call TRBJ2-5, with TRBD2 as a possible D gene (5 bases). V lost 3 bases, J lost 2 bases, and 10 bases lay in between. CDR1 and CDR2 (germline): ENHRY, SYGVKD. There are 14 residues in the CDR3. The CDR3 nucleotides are TGTGCCATCAGTGAACCGGACTCACAAGAGACCCAGTACTTC. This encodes CAISEPDSQETQYF.

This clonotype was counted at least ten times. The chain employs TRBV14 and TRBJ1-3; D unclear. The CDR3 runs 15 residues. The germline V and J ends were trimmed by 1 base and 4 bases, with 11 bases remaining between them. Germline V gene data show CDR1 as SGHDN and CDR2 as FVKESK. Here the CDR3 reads CASSQGGGPGNTIYF. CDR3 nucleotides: TGTGCCAGCAGCCAAGGTGGAGGGCCCGGAAACACCATATATTTT.

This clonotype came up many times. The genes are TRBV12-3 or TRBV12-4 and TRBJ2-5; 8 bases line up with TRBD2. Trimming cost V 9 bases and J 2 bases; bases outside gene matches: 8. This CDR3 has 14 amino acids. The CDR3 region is CASRLARRQETQYF. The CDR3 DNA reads TGTGCCAGTAGACTAGCGAGAAGACAAGAGACCCAGTACTTC.

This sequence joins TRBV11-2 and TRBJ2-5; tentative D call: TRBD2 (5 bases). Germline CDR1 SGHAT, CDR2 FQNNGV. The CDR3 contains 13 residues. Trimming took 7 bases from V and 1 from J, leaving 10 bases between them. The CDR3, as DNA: TGTGCCAGCACCCCTGGACTCCAAGAGACCCAGTACTTC. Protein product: CASTPGLQETQYF. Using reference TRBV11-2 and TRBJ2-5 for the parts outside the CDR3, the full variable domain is EAGVAQSPRYKIIEKRQSVAFWCNPISGHATLYWYQQILGQGPKLLIQFQNNGVVDDSQLPKDRFSAERLKGVDSTLKIQPAKLEDSAVYLCASTPGLQETQYFGPGTRLLVL.

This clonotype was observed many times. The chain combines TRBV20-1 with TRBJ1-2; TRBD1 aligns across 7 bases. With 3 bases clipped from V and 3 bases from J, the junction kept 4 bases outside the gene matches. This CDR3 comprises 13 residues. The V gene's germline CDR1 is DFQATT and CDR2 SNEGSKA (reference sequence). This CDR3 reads CSARGQGDYGYTF. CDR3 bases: TGCAGTGCTAGGGGGCAGGGGGACTATGGCTACACCTTC.

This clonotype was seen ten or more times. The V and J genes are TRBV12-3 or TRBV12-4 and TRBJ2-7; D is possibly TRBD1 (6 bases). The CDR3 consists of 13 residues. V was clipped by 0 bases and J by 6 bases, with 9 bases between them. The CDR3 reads CASSLADRREQYF. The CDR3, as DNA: TGTGCCAGCAGTTTAGCGGACAGACGCGAGCAGTACTTC.

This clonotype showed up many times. The CDR3 sequence: CASSYSTSVAYEQYF. CDR3 bases: TGTGCCAGCAGTTACTCGACTAGCGTTGCCTACGAGCAGTACTTC. The rearrangement uses TRBV6-5 and TRBJ2-7; 8 bases are shared with TRBD2. CDR3 length: 15 amino acids. V lost 0 bases, J lost 2 bases, and 3 bases stayed unmatched. Germline loops: CDR1 MNHEY, CDR2 SVGAGI.

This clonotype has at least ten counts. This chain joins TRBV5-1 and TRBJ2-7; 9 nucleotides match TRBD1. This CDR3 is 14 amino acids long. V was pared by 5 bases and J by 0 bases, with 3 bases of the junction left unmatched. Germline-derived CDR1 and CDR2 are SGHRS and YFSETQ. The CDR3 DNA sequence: TGCGCCAGCAGGCAACAGGGGGCCTCCTACGAGCAGTACTTC. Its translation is CASRQQGASYEQYF.

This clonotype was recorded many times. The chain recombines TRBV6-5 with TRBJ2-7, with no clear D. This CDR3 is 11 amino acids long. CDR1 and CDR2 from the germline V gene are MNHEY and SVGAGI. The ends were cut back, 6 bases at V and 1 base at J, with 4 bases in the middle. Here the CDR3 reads CASRMSYEQYF. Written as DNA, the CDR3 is TGTGCCAGCAGGATGTCCTACGAGCAGTACTTC.

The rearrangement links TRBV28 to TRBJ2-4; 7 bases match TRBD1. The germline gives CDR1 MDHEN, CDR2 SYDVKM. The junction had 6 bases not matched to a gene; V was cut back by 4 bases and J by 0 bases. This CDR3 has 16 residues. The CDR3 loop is CASSSDRAAAKNIQYF. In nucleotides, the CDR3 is TGTGCCAGCAGTTCCGACAGGGCGGCAGCCAAAAACATTCAGTACTTC.

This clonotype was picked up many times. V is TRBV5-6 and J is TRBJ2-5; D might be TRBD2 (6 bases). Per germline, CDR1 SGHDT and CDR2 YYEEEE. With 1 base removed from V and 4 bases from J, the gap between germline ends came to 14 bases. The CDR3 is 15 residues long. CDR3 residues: CASSLRGVGLETQYF. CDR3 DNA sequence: TGTGCCAGCAGCTTGCGCGGGGTCGGTCTAGAGACCCAGTACTTC.

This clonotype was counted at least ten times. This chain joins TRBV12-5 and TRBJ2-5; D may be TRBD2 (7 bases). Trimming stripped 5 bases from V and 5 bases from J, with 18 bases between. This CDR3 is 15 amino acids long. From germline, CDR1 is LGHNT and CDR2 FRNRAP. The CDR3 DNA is TGTGCTAGTGGTCCCCCGGGGGGCCGTTGGGAGACCCAGTACTTC. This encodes CASGPPGGRWETQYF.

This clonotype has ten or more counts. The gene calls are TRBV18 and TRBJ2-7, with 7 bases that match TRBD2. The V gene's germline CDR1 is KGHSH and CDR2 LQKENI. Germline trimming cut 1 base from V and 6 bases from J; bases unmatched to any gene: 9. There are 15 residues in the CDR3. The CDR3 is CASSPRGGVPIEQYF. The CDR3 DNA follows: TGTGCCAGCTCACCACGGGGGGGTGTCCCCATCGAGCAGTACTTC. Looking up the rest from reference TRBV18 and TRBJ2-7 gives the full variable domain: NAGVMQNPRHLVRRRGQEARLRCSPMKGHSHVYWYRQLPEEGLKFMVYLQKENIIDESGMPKERFSAEFPKEGPSILRIQQVVRGDSAAYFCASSPRGGVPIEQYFGPGTRLTVT.

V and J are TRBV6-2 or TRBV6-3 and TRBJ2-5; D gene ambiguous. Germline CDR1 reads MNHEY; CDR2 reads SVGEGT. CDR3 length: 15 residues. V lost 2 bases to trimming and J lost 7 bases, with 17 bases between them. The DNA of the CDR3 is TGTGCCAGCAGTTACCTCCCCTTTTCAACGGGGACCCAGTACTTC. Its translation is CASSYLPFSTGTQYF.

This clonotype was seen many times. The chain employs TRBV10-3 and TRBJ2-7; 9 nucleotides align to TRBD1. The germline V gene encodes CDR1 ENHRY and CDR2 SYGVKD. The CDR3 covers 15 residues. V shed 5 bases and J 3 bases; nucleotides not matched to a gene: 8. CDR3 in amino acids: CAISPPGQGNYEQYF. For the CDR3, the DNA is TGTGCCATCAGTCCCCCGGGACAGGGAAACTACGAGCAGTACTTC.